The TCR beta chain under discussion was sequenced for a study of shared clonotypes between healthy human individuals. Findings of the study overall: Generally, naive subsets (rather than memory subsets) showed larger estimated richness. Donor scarcity curtailed the genetic and exposure-history diversity represented herein.

The naive CD8 population came from CD45RO-negative cells selected for CCR7, without terminally differentiated effector memory CD45RA+ cells. Assay used: immunoSEQ multiplex PCR; TCRdb lists only in-frame clones, some missing. The table shows millions of clones, with about 95% occurring only once. The CDR3 totals 13 residues. V dropped 5 bases and J dropped 7 bases, with 18 bases sitting between them. Germline assignment: CDR1 GTSNPN and CDR2 SVGIG (reference sequence). A remark on this clone: Its antigen is still unknown.

The sequence was collected from a man between 18 and 35 years old in good health. Input material: naive CD8+ T cells sorted from blood. J is TRBJ2-7 and V is TRBV30; possibly TRBD1 for D (5 bases). CDR3 residues: CAWHRVPPGEQYF. The CDR3, as DNA: TGTGCCTGGCATAGGGTGCCGCCAGGGGAGCAGTACTTC.